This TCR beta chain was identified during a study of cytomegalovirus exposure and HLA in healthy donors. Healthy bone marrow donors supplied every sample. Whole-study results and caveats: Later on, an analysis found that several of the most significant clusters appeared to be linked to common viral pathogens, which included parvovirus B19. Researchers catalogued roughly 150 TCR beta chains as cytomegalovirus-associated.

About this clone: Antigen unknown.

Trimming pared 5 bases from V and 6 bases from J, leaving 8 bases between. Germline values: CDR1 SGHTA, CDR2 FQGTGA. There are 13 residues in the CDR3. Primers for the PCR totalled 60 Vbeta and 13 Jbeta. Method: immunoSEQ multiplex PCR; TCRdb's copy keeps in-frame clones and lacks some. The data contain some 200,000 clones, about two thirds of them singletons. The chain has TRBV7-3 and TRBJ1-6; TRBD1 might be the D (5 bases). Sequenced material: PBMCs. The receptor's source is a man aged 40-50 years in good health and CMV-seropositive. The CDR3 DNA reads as TGTGCCAGCAGCATAGACAGTAATTCACCCCTCCACTTT. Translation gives CASSIDSNSPLHF.